The present TCR beta chain was sequenced within a study of CD8 T cells in Susac syndrome. Overall study findings and caveats: The study conceded that its TCR sequencing and HLA analysis involved relatively few individuals.

Comments on this clonotype: The antigen is undetermined.

cDNA came from approximately 0.5 to 1 ug RNA primed by random hexamers. Across 54 Vbeta and 13 Jbeta, TCR beta CDR3 was amplified with immunoSEQ multiplex PCR. TCRdb passed the immunoSEQ multiplex PCR reads through MiXCR, listing each CDR3 protein once. The data contain some 150,000 distinct CDR3 sequences, about 93% of them singletons. The CDR3 is 14 residues long. Trimming removed 7 bases from V and 0 bases from J, with 11 bases in between. The germline V gene has CDR1 MNHEY and CDR2 SVGAGI. The study sequenced TCR beta in blood CD8+ and CD4+ T cells. TEMRA cells were FACS-enriched and CD8+ and CD4+ T cells negatively isolated.

The sample was CD8+ T cells from PBMCs. The rearrangement joins TRBV6-5 to TRBJ2-3; perhaps TRBD1 as D (5 bases). The TCR sequence derives from a human donor in good health. The CDR3 nucleotides are TGTGCCAGCACCTGGGGCAGCAGCACAGATACGCAGTATTTT. Its protein product is CASTWGSSTDTQYF.